This TCR beta chain comes out of a study of blood T cell repertoires in COVID-19. Authors' data handling: Reference gene primer amplification gave nucleated cell count estimates. Method: immunoSEQ multiplex PCR; TCRdb's copy keeps in-frame clones and lacks some. That table supplies the V and J calls and clone size; D and trimming were determined from the DNA. The table records 250,000 to 300,000 clones, around nine tenths of them present only once. This CDR3 is 13 amino acids long. Germline loops: CDR1 SQVTM, CDR2 ANQGSEA. V lost 1 base and J lost 2, with 9 bases in between. Recruits, aged about 18 to 100 years, lived in 24 US areas. Each participant's cohort was designated according to participant-reported clinical history. The study counted Cohort 3 donors as recovered given two negative PCRs, clearance, or symptom resolution.

The rearrangement joins TRBV29-1 to TRBJ2-7; no clear D gene. The sample consisted of PBMCs or T cells enriched from blood (not recorded which). The sequence was collected from a woman aged 55 to 70 who had recovered from COVID-19. The CDR3 coding sequence is TGCAGCGTTGAAGCATATGGGCCCTACGAGCAGTACTTC. It specifies CSVEAYGPYEQYF.